This T cell receptor beta chain was captured in a study of blood T cells in healthy people across ages. V lost 3 bases and J lost 2, with 11 bases in between. This CDR3 region has 14 residues. Germline CDR1 reads DFQATT; CDR2 reads SNEGSKA (reference sequence). Primers used in a second PCR of about 7 to 11 cycles were a sample-barcoded 5' primer and a J-beta primer mix. In TCRdb, the 5' RACE reads were re-called with MiXCR into one record per CDR3 protein. The table shows around 990,000 distinct CDR3 sequences, with roughly two fifths occurring only once. The sequence came from a man between 18 and 35 years old in good health. This chain links TRBV20-1 with TRBJ2-1; perhaps TRBD2 as D (6 bases). The sample consisted of blood. This chain's CDR3 is CSASKWGAYNEQFF. As DNA, the CDR3 is TGCAGTGCTAGTAAGTGGGGGGCCTACAATGAGCAGTTCTTC.